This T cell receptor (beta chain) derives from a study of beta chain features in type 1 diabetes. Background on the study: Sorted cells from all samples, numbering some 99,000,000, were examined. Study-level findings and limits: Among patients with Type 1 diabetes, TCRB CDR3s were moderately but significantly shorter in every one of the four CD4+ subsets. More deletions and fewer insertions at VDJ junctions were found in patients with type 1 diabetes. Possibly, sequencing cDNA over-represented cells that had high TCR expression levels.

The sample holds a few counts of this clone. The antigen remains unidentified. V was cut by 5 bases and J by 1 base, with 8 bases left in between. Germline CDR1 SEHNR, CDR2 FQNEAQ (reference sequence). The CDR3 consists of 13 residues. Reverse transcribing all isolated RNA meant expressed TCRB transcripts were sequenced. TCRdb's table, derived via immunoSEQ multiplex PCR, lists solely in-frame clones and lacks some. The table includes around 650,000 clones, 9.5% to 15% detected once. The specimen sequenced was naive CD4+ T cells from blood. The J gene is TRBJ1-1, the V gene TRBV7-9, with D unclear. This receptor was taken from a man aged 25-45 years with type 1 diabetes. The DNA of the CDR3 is TGTGCCAGCAGCCGTTGGGGGAACACTGAAGCTTTCTTT. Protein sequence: CASSRWGNTEAFF.